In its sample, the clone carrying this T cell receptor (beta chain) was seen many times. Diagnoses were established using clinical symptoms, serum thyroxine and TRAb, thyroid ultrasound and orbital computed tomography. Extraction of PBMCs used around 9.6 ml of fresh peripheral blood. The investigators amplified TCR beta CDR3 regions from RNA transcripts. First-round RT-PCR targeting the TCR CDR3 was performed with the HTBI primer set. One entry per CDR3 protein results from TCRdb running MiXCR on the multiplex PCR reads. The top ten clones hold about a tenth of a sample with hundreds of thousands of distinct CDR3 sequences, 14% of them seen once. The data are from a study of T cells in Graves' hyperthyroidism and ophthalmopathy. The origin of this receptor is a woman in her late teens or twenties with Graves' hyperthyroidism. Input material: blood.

This CDR3 is CASSEARTGVMYEQYF. In DNA, the CDR3 is TGTGCCAGCAGTGAAGCTAGGACAGGGGTTATGTACGAGCAGTACTTC. The chain uses TRBV2 and TRBJ2-7; 9 nucleotides agree with TRBD1. The CDR3 has 16 residues. Trimming at V came to 0 bases and at J to 4 bases, leaving 7 bases not matched to a gene. CDR1 is SNHLY, CDR2 FYNNEI, per germline.